The 7 T cell receptor beta chains below were found in one sample sequenced in a study of CD8 T cells in ankylosing spondylitis. These receptors are not linked to any known antigen. Study-level results: Roughly eight highly homologous variants made up a TCR beta motif, and this motif appeared characteristic of ankylosing spondylitis blood.

Each CDR3 protein is one row after TCRdb ran MiXCR on the 5' RACE reads. The data contain under 250,000 distinct CDR3 sequences, roughly 6.6% of them singletons. Sequencing used blood, either unsorted or a sorted T cell fraction (not recorded which). The receptors derive from a male donor with ankylosing spondylitis.

The table lists this clonotype with many counts. The V call is TRBV25-1, the J call TRBJ2-7; D gene ambiguous. This CDR3 spans 12 amino acids. Germline-derived CDR1 and CDR2 are MGHDK and SYGVNS. With 2 bases removed from V and 9 bases from J, the gap between germline ends came to 11 bases. The CDR3 is CASSEVEYRQYF. CDR3 in DNA: TGTGCCAGCAGTGAAGTGGAGTACAGGCAGTACTTC.

This clonotype was seen a few times. The chain uses TRBV20-1 and TRBJ2-1, with a tentative D call TRBD2 (5 bases). The CDR3 consists of 13 residues. The ends were cut back, 5 bases at V and 0 bases at J, with 8 bases in the middle. Per germline, CDR1 DFQATT and CDR2 SNEGSKA (reference sequence). The CDR3 reads CSAQRLSYNEQFF. DNA of the CDR3: TGCAGTGCTCAGCGGCTCTCCTACAATGAGCAGTTCTTC.

This clonotype was detected ten times or more. The CDR3 coding sequence is TGTGCCAGCAGTCTAGGCACTCCCTGGGATACGCAGTATTTT. This sequence encodes CASSLGTPWDTQYF. This rearrangement joins TRBV27 to TRBJ2-3; no definite D call. V was shortened by 5 bases and J by 6 bases, with 15 bases between the two germline ends. The germline V gene encodes CDR1 MNHEY and CDR2 SMNVEV (reference sequence). The CDR3 spans 14 residues.

This clonotype has only a few counts. V gene TRBV20-1 combines with J gene TRBJ1-6, with D perhaps matching TRBD1 (5 bases). Germline loops: CDR1 DFQATT, CDR2 SNEGSKA (reference sequence). Trimming took off 3 bases at V and 10 bases at J, with 10 bases between the two ends. This CDR3 has 12 amino acids. The CDR3 region has the DNA TGCAGTGCTAGGCTCAGGGCGTCACCCCTCCACTTT. It translates to CSARLRASPLHF.

This clonotype was detected ten times or more. This chain links TRBV27 with TRBJ2-1; weak D call: TRBD1 (5 bases). Trimming cost V 5 bases and J 4 bases, with 15 bases left between them. Germline-derived CDR1 and CDR2 are MNHEY and SMNVEV (reference sequence). The CDR3 has 15 amino acids. The CDR3 reads CASSHFPSGYNEQFF. CDR3 in DNA: TGTGCCAGCAGTCACTTCCCCTCAGGGTACAATGAGCAGTTCTTC.

This clonotype has ten or more counts. The chain's CDR3 is CASSMSGLHEQFF. The DNA for the CDR3 is TGTGCCAGTAGTATGAGTGGTCTACATGAGCAGTTCTTC. This rearrangement joins TRBV19 to TRBJ2-1; unclear D gene. V was cut by 3 bases and J by 8 bases, with 11 bases left in between. This CDR3 spans 13 amino acids. Per the germline V gene, CDR1 is LNHDA and CDR2 is SQIVND (reference sequence).

This clonotype was found many times. The CDR3 spells CASSGGRAGQPQHF. CDR3 DNA: TGTGCCAGCAGTGGGGGCAGGGCGGGTCAGCCCCAGCATTTT. V usage is TRBV12-3 or TRBV12-4 and J usage is TRBJ1-5; D possibly corresponds to TRBD1 (6 bases). Trimming pared 5 bases from V and 6 bases from J, leaving 14 bases between. The CDR3 sequence is 14 residues long.